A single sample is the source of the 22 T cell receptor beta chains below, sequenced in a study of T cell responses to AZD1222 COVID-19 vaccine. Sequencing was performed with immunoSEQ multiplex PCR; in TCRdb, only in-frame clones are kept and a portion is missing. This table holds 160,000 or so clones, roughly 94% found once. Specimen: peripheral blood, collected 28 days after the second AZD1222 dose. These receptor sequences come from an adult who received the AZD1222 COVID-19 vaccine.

The CDR3 protein is CASSQGRTSGDQETQYF. CDR3 in DNA: TGTGCCAGCAGCCAAGGCAGGACTAGCGGGGATCAAGAGACCCAGTACTTC. This chain joins TRBV4-2 and TRBJ2-5; TRBD2 matches 12 bases. This CDR3 region has 17 residues. Trimming cost V 1 base and J 2 bases; bases outside gene matches: 5. Germline assignment: CDR1 LGHNA and CDR2 YNFKEQ.

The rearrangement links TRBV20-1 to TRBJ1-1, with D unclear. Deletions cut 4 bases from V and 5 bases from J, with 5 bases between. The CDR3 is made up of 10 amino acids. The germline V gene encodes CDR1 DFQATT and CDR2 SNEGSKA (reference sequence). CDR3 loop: CSAMRTEAFF. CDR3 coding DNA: TGCAGTGCTATGAGAACTGAAGCTTTCTTT.

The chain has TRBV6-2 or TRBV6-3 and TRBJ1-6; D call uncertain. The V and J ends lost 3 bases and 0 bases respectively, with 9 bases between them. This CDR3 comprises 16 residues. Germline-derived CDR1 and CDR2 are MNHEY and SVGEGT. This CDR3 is CASSYRWSSYNSPLHF. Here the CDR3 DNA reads TGTGCCAGCAGTTATCGGTGGAGCTCCTATAATTCACCCCTCCACTTT.

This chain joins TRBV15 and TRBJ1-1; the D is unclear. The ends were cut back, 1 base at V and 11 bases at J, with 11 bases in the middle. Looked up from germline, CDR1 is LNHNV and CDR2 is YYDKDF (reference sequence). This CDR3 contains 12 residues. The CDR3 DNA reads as TGTGCCACCAGCAGAGGGACCATAGGGGCTTTCTTT. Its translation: CATSRGTIGAFF.

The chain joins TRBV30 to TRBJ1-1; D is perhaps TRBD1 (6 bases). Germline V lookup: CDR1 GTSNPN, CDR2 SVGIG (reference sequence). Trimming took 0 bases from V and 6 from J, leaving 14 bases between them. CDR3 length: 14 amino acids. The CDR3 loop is CAWSVLRGRSEAFF. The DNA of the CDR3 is TGTGCCTGGAGTGTACTCAGGGGTAGGTCTGAAGCTTTCTTT.

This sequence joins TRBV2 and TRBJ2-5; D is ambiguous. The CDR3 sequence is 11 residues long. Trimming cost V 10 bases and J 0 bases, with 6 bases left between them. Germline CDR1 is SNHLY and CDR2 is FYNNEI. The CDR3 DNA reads TGTGCCACCTCGTACCAAGAGACCCAGTACTTC. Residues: CATSYQETQYF.

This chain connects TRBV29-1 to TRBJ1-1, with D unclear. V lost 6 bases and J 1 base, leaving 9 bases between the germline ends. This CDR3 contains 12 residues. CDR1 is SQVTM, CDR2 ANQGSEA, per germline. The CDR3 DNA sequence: TGCAGCGTCGCACGACCGAACACTGAAGCTTTCTTT. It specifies CSVARPNTEAFF. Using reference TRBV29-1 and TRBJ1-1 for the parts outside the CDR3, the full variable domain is SAVISQKPSRDICQRGTSLTIQCQVDSQVTMMFWYRQQPGQSLTLIATANQGSEATYESGFVIDKFPISRPNLTFSTLTVSNMSPEDSSIYLCSVARPNTEAFFGQGTRLTVV.

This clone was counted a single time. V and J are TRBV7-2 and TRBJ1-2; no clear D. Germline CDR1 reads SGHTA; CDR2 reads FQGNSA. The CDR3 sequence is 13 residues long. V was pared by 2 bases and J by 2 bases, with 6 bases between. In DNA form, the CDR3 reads TGTGCCAGCAGCTTATTCCAGAACTATGGCTACACCTTC. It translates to CASSLFQNYGYTF.

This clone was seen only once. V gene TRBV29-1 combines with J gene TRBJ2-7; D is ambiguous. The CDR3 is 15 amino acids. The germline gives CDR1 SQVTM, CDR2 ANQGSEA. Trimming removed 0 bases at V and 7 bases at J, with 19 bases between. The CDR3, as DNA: TGCAGCGTTGAAGATCACAGAAATCCCGGCTGGGAGCAGTACTTC. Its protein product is CSVEDHRNPGWEQYF.

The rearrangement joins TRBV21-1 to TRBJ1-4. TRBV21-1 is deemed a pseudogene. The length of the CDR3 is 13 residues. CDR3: CNQHRETHEKLFF. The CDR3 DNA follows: TGTAACCAGCACCGGGAAACCCATGAAAAACTGTTTTTT.

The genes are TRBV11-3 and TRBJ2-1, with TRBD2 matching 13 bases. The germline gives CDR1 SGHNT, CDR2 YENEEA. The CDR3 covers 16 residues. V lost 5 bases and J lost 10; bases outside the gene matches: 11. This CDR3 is CASSLQGLAGSGEQFF. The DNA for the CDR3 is TGTGCCAGCAGCCTCCAGGGACTAGCGGGGTCCGGGGAGCAGTTCTTC.

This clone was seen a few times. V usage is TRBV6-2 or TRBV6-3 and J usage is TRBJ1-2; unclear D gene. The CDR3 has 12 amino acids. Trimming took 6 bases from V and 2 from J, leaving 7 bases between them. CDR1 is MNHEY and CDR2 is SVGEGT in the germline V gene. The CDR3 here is CASSPSNYGYTF. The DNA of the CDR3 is TGTGCCAGCAGCCCTTCCAACTATGGCTACACCTTC.

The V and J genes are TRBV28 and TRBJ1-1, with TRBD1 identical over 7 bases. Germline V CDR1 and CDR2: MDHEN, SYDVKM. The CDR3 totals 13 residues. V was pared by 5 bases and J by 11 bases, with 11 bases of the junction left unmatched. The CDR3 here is CASSLSDRPFAFF. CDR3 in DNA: TGTGCCAGCAGTCTTTCGGACAGGCCTTTTGCTTTCTTT.

Here the CDR3 DNA reads TGTGCCAGCAGTCTTCGCTCGACTAGCGGGAATCAGGGTGAGCAGTTCTTC. Amino acid sequence: CASSLRSTSGNQGEQFF. This rearrangement joins TRBV7-9 to TRBJ2-1; 11 nucleotides line up with TRBD2. The CDR3 consists of 17 residues. J lost 9 bases, V lost 6 bases, and 16 bases had no gene match. The germline gives CDR1 SEHNR, CDR2 FQNEAQ (reference sequence).

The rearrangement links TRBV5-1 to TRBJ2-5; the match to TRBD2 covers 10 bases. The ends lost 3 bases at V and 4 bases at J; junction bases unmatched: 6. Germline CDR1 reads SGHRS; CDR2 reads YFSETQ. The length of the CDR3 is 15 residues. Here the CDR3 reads CASSSAGGGGETQYF. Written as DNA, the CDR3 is TGCGCCAGCAGCTCAGCGGGAGGGGGTGGAGAGACCCAGTACTTC.

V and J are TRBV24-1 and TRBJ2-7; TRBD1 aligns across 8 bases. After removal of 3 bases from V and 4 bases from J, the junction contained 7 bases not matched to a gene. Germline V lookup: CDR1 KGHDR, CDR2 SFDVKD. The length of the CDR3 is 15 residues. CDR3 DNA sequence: TGTGCCACCAGTGATAGAGGACAGGGACTTTACGAGCAGTACTTC. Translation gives CATSDRGQGLYEQYF.

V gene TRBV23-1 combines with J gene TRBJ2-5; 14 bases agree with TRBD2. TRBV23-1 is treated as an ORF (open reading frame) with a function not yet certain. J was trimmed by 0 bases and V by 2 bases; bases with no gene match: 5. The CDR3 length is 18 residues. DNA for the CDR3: TGCGCCAGCAGTCAAAACAGGACTAGCGGGAGGTACCAAGAGACCCAGTACTTC. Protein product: CASSQNRTSGRYQETQYF.

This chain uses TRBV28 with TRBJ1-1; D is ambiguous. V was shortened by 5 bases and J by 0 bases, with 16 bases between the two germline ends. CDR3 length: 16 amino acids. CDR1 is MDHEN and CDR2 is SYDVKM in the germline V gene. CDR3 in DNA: TGTGCCAGCAGTCTAGGAAGGTTTCCTATGAACACTGAAGCTTTCTTT. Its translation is CASSLGRFPMNTEAFF. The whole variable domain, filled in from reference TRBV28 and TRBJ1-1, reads DVKVTQSSRYLVKRTGEKVFLECVQDMDHENMFWYRQDPGLGLRLIYFSYDVKMKEKGDIPEGYSVSREKKERFSLILESASTNQTSMYLCASSLGRFPMNTEAFFGQGTRLTVV.

CDR3: CASSLVGGNTEAFF. DNA for the CDR3: TGCGCCAGCAGCTTGGTAGGGGGAAACACTGAAGCTTTCTTT. V is TRBV5-1 and J is TRBJ1-1; D might be TRBD1 (6 bases). The CDR3 loop spans 14 amino acids. Germline CDR1 is SGHRS and CDR2 is YFSETQ. V was pared by 0 bases and J by 2 bases, with 8 bases between.

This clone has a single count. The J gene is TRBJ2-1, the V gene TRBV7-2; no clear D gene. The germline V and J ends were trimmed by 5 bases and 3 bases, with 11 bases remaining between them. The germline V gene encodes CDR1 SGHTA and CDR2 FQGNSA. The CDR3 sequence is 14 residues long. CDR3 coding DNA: TGTGCCAGCAGCCCTCGGCCCCTCTACAATGAGCAGTTCTTC. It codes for CASSPRPLYNEQFF.

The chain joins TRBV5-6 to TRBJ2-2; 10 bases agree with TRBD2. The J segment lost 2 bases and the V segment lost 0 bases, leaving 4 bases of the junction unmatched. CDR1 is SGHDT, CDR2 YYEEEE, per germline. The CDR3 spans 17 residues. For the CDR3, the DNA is TGTGCCAGCAGCTTGGGAACTAGCGGGATCAACACCGGGGAGCTGTTTTTT. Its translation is CASSLGTSGINTGELFF.

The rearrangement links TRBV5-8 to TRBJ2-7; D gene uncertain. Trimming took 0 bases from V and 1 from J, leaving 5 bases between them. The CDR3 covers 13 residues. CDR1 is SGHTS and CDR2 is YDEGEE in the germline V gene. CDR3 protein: CASSLARSYEQYF. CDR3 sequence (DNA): TGTGCCAGCAGCTTGGCTAGATCCTACGAGCAGTACTTC.